This entry describes one T cell receptor (beta chain). Repertoires were generated with immunoSEQ multiplex PCR, while TCRdb's copy carries only in-frame clones and drops some. In the table there are about 120,000 clones, 85% of which are singletons. This entry comes from a study of blood T cell repertoires in COVID-19. About the research overall: Spain, Italy and the United States supplied samples that represented acute and convalescent COVID-19.

CDR3 length equals 14 residues. Germline values: CDR1 SGHTA, CDR2 FQGNSA. The junction had 1 base not matched to a gene; V was cut back by 4 bases and J by 1 base. V usage is TRBV7-2 and J usage is TRBJ2-3, with 8 positions matching TRBD1. The TCR was taken from a man of 80 years or more with acute or convalescent COVID-19. The sequenced material came from peripheral blood. CDR3 sequence reads: CASSSQGGTDTQYF. As DNA, the CDR3 is TGTGCCAGCAGCTCACAGGGGGGCACAGATACGCAGTATTTT.